This section outlines one T cell receptor (beta chain) sequence together with its context. The data originate from a study of blood T cell repertoires in COVID-19. This CDR3 has 14 amino acids. V lost 3 bases to trimming and J lost 3 bases, with 15 bases between them. Germline V gives CDR1 DFQATT, CDR2 SNEGSKA (reference sequence). Generated by immunoSEQ multiplex PCR, the TCRdb table keeps only in-frame clones and is missing some. The table shows around 88,000 clones, with more than 70% occurring only once. The TCR sequence derives from a woman over 75 with acute or convalescent COVID-19. The chain is built from TRBV20-1 and TRBJ2-7, with D possibly matching TRBD2 (6 bases). Sequencing was performed on peripheral blood. The CDR3 DNA reads as TGCAGTGCTAGTCGGTCGGAGGGGATCTACGAGCAGTACTTC. This codes for CSASRSEGIYEQYF.